This entry is about one T cell receptor beta chain. The antigen is undetermined. V was clipped by 1 base and J by 1 base, with 13 bases between them. Germline loops: CDR1 SGHTA, CDR2 FQGTGA. The CDR3 is 16 amino acids. This entry comes from a study of T cell repertoires in cytomegalovirus infection. Study background: Indicated by public TCR beta signatures were CMV infection and matching HLA type. Overall study findings and caveats: HLA-C-restricted CMV-specific TCR beta clonotypes prevailed in the ex vivo response.

TCRdb fed the reads into MiXCR, producing one record per CDR3 protein. The table records roughly 150,000 distinct CDR3 sequences, around 22% of them present only once. The specimen was PBMCs. The V and J genes are TRBV7-3 and TRBJ1-1, with a tentative D call TRBD1 (5 bases). The source is a human donor in good health (CMV status not recorded). Some clones in this sample may be carry-over from other donors' samples. CDR3 region: CASSLIGGNGNTEAFF. The CDR3 nucleotides are TGTGCCAGCAGCTTAATTGGGGGTAACGGGAACACTGAAGCTTTCTTT.